This T cell receptor (beta chain) comes out of a study of shared clonotypes between healthy human individuals. Turning to the study itself: The study drew on a couple of women and three men aged 18 to 49 as donors.

The V and J ends lost 3 bases and 0 bases respectively, with 12 bases between them. The CDR3 has 16 amino acids. CDR1 LNHDA and CDR2 SQIVND come from the germline V gene (reference sequence). TCRdb's table, derived via immunoSEQ multiplex PCR, lists solely in-frame clones and lacks some. Of 950,000 to 1,100,000 clones listed, roughly 70% are singletons. All of the donors resided in Nashville, Tennessee, and each was a Caucasian adult. Memory CD4+ cells were the fraction left after CD45RA+ naive selection. This sequence was found in a man aged 18 to 29 in good health. The sample was memory CD4+ T cells sorted from blood. This sample's subset: CD45RA-negative fraction. The chain is built from TRBV19 and TRBJ1-3; D unclear. CDR3 DNA: TGTGCCAGTAGTATGTCGTTTTGGGGCTCTGGAAACACCATATATTTT. Translation: CASSMSFWGSGNTIYF. Variable domain in full (rest from reference TRBV19 and TRBJ1-3): DGGITQSPKYLFRKEGQNVTLSCEQNLNHDAMYWYRQDPGQGLRLIYYSQIVNDFQKGDIAEGYSVSREKKESFPLTVTSAQKNPTAFYLCASSMSFWGSGNTIYFGEGSWLTVV.